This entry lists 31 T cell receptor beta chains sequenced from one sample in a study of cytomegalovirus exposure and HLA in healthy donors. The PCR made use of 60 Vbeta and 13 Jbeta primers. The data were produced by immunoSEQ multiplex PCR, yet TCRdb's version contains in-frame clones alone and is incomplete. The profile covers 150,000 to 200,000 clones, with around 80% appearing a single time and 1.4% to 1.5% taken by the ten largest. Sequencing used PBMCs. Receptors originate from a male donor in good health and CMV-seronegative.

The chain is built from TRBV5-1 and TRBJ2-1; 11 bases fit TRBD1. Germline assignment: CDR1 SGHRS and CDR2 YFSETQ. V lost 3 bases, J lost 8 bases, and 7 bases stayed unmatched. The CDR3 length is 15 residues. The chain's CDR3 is CASSWTGGSFDEQFF. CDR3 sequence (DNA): TGCGCCAGCAGCTGGACAGGGGGCTCGTTCGATGAGCAGTTCTTC.

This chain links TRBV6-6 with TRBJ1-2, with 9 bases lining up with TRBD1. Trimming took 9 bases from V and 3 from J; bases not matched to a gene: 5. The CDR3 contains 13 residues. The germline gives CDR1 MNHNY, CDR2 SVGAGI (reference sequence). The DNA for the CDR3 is TGTGCCAGTTTCCGGACAGGGGACTATGGCTACACCTTC. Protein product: CASFRTGDYGYTF.

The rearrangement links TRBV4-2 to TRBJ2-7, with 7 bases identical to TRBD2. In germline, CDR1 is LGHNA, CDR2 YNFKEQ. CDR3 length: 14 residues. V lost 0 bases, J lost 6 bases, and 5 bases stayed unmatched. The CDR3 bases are TGTGCCAGCAGCCAAGATCGGGGAGGGCCCGAGCAGTACTTC. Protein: CASSQDRGGPEQYF.

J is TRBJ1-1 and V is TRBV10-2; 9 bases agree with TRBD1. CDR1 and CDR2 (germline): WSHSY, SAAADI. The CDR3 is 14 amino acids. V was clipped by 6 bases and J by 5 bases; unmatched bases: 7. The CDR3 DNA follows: TGCGCCAGCAGAGCACAGGGGGCAGGGACTGAAGCTTTCTTT. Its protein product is CASRAQGAGTEAFF.

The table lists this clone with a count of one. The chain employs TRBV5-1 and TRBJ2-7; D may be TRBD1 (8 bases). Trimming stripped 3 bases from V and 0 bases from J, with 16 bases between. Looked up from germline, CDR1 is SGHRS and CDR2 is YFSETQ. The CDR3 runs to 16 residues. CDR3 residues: CASSYRTGRGSYEQYF. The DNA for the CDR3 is TGCGCCAGCAGCTACCGGACAGGGAGGGGCTCCTACGAGCAGTACTTC.

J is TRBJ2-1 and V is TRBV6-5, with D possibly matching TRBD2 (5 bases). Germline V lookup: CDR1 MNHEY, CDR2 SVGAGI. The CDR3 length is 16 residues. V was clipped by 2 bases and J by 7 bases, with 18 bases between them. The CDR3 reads CASSYQGRRIGNEQFF. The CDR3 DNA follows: TGTGCCAGCAGTTACCAAGGCAGGAGGATTGGGAATGAGCAGTTCTTC.

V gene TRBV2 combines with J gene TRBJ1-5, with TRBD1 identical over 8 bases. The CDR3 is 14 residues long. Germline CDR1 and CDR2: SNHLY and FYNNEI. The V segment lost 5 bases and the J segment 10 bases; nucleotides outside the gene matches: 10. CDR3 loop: CASSLRQGFSPQHF. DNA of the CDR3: TGTGCCAGCAGTTTGCGACAGGGGTTTAGCCCCCAGCATTTT.

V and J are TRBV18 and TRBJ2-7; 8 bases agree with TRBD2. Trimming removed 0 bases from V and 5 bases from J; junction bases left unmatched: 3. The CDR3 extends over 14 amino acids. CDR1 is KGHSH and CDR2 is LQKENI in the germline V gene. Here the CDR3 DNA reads TGTGCCAGCTCACCACCTAGCGGGAACGACGAGCAGTACTTC. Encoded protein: CASSPPSGNDEQYF.

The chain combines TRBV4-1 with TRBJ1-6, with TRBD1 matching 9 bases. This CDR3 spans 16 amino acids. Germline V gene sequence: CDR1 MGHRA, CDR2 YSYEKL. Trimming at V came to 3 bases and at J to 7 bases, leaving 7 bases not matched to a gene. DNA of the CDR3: TGCGCCAGCAGCCATCCACAGGGGGCAGGGAATTCACCCCTCCACTTT. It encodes CASSHPQGAGNSPLHF.

This CDR3 is CASSSMGLAGGYEQYF. The CDR3, as DNA: TGTGCCAGCAGTTCAATGGGACTAGCGGGAGGATACGAGCAGTACTTC. This chain links TRBV28 with TRBJ2-7; 15 bases fit TRBD2. Germline assignment: CDR1 MDHEN and CDR2 SYDVKM. Trimming at V came to 4 bases and at J to 4 bases, leaving 5 bases not matched to a gene. The CDR3 sequence is 16 residues long.

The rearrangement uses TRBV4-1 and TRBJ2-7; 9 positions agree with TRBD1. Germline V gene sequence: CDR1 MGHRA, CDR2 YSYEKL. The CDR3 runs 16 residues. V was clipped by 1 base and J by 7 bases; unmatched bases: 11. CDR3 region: CASSQGIQGAMGEQYF. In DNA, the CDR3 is TGCGCCAGCAGCCAAGGCATACAGGGGGCAATGGGAGAGCAGTACTTC.

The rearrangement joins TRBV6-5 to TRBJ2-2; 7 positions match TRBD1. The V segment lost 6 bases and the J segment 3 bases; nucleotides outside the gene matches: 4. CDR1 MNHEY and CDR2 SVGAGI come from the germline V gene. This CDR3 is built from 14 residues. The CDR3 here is CASRTGKDTGELFF. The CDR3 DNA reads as TGTGCCAGCAGGACAGGGAAGGACACCGGGGAGCTGTTTTTT.

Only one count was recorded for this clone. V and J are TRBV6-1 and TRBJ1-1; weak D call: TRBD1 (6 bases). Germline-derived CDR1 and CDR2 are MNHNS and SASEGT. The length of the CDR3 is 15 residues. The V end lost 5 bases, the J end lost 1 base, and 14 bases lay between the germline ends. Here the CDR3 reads CASSPRTVRNTEAFF. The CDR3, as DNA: TGTGCCAGCAGTCCCCGGACAGTACGGAACACTGAAGCTTTCTTT.

The CDR3 loop is CASSIAQETQYF. The DNA for the CDR3 is TGTGCCAGTAGTATAGCTCAAGAGACCCAGTACTTC. The genes are TRBV19 and TRBJ2-5; D not certain. Trimming cost V 1 base and J 2 bases, with 2 bases left between them. CDR1 and CDR2 (germline): LNHDA, SQIVND (reference sequence). CDR3 length: 12 amino acids.

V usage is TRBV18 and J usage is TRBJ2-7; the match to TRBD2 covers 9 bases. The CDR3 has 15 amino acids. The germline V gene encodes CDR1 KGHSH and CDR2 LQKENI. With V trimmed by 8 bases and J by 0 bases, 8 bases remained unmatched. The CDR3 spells CASAGGQLNSYEQYF. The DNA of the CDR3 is TGTGCCAGCGCGGGGGGGCAGCTGAACTCCTACGAGCAGTACTTC.

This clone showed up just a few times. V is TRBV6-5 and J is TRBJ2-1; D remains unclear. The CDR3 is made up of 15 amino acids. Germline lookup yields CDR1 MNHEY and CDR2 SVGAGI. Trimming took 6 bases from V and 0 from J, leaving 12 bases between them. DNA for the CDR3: TGTGCCAGCAGGTCTACAGTGGGCTCCTACAATGAGCAGTTCTTC. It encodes CASRSTVGSYNEQFF.

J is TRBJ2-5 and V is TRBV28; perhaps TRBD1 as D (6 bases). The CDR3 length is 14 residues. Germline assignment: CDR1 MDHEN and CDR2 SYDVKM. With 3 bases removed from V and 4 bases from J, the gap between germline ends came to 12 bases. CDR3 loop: CASSFFQGIETQYF. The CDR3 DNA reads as TGTGCCAGCAGTTTCTTCCAGGGGATAGAGACCCAGTACTTC.

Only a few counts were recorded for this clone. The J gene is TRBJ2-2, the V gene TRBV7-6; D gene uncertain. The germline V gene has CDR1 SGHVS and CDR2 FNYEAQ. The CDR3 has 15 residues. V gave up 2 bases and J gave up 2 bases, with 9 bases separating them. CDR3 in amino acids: CASSLFAENTGELFF. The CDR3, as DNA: TGTGCCAGCAGCTTATTCGCGGAAAACACCGGGGAGCTGTTTTTT.

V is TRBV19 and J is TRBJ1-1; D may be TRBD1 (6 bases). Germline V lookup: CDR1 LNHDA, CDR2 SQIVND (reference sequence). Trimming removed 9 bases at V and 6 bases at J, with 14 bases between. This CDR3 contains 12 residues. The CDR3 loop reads CASQQGRAEAFF. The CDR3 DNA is TGTGCCAGCCAACAGGGTCGCGCTGAAGCTTTCTTT.

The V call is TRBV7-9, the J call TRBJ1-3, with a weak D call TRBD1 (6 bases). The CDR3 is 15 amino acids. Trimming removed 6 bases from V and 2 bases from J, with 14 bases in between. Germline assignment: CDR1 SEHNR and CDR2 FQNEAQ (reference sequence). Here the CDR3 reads CASSLGGETGNTIYF. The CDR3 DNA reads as TGTGCCAGCAGTCTAGGGGGGGAAACTGGAAACACCATATATTTT.

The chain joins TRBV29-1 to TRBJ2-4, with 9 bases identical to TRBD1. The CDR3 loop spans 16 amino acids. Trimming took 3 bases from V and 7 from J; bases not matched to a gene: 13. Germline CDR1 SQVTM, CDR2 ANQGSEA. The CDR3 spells CSVEAPAGTGMNIQYF. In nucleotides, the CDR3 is TGCAGCGTTGAGGCGCCAGCCGGGACAGGGATGAACATTCAGTACTTC.

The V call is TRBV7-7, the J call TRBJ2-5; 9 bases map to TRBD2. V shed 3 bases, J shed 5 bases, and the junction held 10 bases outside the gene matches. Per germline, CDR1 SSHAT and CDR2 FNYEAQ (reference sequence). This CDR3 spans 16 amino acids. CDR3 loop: CASSLGLAGARETQYF. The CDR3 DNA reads TGTGCCAGCAGCTTGGGCTTAGCGGGAGCCCGGGAGACCCAGTACTTC.

The CDR3 protein is CASSGKTATNYGYTF. In DNA, the CDR3 is TGTGCCAGCTCGGGGAAGACAGCAACTAACTATGGCTACACCTTC. This sequence joins TRBV18 and TRBJ1-2, with D possibly being TRBD1 (5 bases). The CDR3 sequence is 15 residues long. CDR1 is KGHSH and CDR2 is LQKENI in the germline V gene. V was pared by 6 bases and J by 0 bases, with 14 bases between.

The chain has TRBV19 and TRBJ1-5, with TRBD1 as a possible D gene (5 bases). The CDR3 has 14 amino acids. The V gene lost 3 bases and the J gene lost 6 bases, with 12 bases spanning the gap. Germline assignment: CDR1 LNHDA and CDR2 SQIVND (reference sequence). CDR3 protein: CASSIQEGAQPQHF. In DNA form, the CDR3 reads TGTGCCAGTAGTATTCAGGAAGGGGCTCAGCCCCAGCATTTT.

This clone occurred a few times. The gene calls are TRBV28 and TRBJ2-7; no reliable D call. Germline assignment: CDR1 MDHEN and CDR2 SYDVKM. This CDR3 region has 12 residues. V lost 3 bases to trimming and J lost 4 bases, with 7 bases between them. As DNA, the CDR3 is TGTGCCAGCAGTTTTCGTCGTTACGAGCAGTACTTC. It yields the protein CASSFRRYEQYF.

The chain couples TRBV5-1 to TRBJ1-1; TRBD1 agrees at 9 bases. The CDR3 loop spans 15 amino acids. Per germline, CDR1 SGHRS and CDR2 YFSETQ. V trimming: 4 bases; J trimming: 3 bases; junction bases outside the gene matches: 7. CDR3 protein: CASSPGTGRDTEAFF. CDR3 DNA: TGCGCCAGCAGCCCAGGGACAGGGCGGGACACTGAAGCTTTCTTT. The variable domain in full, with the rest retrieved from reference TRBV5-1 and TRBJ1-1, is KAGVTQTPRYLIKTRGQQVTLSCSPISGHRSVSWYQQTPGQGLQFLFEYFSETQRNKGNFPGRFSGRQFSNSRSEMNVSTLELGDSALYLCASSPGTGRDTEAFFGQGTRLTVV.

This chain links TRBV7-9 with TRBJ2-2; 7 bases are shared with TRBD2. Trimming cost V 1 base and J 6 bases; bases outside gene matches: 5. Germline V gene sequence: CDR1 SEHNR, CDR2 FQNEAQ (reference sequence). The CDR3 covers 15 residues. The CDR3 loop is CASSLGRESPGELFF. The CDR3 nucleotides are TGTGCCAGCAGCTTAGGGCGGGAGTCCCCCGGGGAGCTGTTTTTT.

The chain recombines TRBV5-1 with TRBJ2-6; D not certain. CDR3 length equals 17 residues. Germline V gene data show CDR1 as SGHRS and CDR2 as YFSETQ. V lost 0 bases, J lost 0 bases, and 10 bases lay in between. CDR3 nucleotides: TGCGCCAGCAGCTTGGACAGTCCCAACTCTGGGGCCAACGTCCTGACTTTC. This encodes CASSLDSPNSGANVLTF.

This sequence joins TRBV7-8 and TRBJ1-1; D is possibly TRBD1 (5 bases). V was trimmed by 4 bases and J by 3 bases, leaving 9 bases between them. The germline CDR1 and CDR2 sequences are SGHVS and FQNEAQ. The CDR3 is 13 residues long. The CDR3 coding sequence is TGTGCCAGCAGCTCCCGGGGGGACACTGAAGCTTTCTTT. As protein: CASSSRGDTEAFF.

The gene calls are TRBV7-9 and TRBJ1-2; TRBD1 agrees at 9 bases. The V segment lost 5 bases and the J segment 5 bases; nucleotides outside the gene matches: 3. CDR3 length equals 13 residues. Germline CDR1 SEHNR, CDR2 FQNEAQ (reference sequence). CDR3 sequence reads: CASSPGTGYGYTF. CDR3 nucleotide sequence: TGTGCCAGCAGCCCCGGGACAGGGTATGGCTACACCTTC.

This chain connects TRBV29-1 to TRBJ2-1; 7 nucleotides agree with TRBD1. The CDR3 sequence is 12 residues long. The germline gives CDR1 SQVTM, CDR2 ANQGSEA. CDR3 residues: CISGQKVIEQFF. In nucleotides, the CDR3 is TGCATCTCGGGACAGAAGGTTATTGAGCAGTTCTTC.